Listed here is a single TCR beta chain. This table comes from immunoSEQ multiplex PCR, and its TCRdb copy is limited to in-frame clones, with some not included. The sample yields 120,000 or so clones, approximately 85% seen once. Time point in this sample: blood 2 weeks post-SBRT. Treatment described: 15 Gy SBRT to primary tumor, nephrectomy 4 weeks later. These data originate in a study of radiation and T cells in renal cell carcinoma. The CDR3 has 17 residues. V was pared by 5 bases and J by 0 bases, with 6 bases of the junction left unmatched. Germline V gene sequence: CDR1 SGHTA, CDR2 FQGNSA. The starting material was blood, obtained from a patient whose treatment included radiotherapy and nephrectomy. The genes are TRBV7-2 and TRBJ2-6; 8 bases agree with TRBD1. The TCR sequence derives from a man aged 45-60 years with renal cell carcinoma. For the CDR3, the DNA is TGTGCCAGCAGCCCGGGACAGGAGTTCTCTGGGGCCAACGTCCTGACTTTC. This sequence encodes CASSPGQEFSGANVLTF.